This T cell receptor (beta chain) was identified in a study of T-cell memory formation after mild COVID-19 (dated by TCRdb to about 2021). With regard to the full study: Most TCR sequence clusters were specific to one of the two donors. In two donors, T-cell clones that expanded and contracted after mild COVID-19 were followed by sequencing TCRalpha and TCRbeta repertoires longitudinally. Two young, previously healthy adult volunteers, one female and one male, were included in the cohort.

Results the study describes overall, beyond this receptor: Some responding clones were detected in pre-infection memory, which suggested that pre-existing cross-reactive memory T cells had joined the SARS-CoV-2 response. The study included only a couple of mild cases, and larger cohorts that include severe cases with pre-infection samples were judged to be necessary. Clones that contracted from day 15 to 85 showed balanced CD4/CD8 phenotypes, whereas a second wave of clones that expanded from day 15 to 37 leaned towards CD4+. The second-wave clones that peaked on day 37 were not confirmed to be SARS-CoV-2 specific. Contracting CD4+ clones turned up mainly in the CM and EM memory subsets, whereas EMRA was where CD8+ clones were enriched.

The CDR3 measures 15 amino acids from cysteine to phenylalanine. Here the CDR3 DNA is all that survives: 45 bases in frame from base 1. CDR1 and CDR2, per the germline V gene (reference sequence), are LNHNV and YYDKDF. V sheds 0 bases and J sheds 2 bases, leaving 10 bases between their ends. PBMCs were isolated by Ficoll-Paque density gradient centrifugation. Instrument used: Illumina NovaSeq 6000. TCRalpha and TCRbeta cDNA libraries were built by 5'RACE with constant-segment primers, adding sample barcodes and unique molecular identifiers. RNA was extracted from every sample with Trizol reagent. Libraries were amplified in two PCR steps, with a second sample barcode and Illumina TruSeq adapters added in the second step. Sequencing of the libraries was done on an Illumina NovaSeq, producing 2 x 150 bp paired-end reads. As for how the authors treated the data: Reads were demultiplexed and collapsed into UMI-guided consensus sequences with migec v1.2.7. Using mixcr v2.1.11, UMI consensuses were aligned to TRA and TRB V and J templates and then assembled into clonotypes. A clonotype was counted as expanded or contracted only if both edgeR and NoisET called the change significant, with noise models trained on biological replicates. For edgeR calls, the thresholds were a false discovery rate-adjusted p below 0.01 and a log2 fold-change of 1. As an exploratory analysis of dynamics, max-normalized trajectories of the 1000 most abundant clonotypes were examined with PCA combined with hierarchical clustering. Separately sequenced CD4+ and CD8+ repertoires were used to assign a CD4 or CD8 phenotype to each responding clone. TCRdb reprocessed the public reads (quality trimming at Q25 with fastp, clone calling with MiXCR) and kept in-frame beta chains. Each entry is one CDR3 protein sequence, shown with its most common DNA and genes. These V and J calls originate from TCRdb's pipeline instead of the authors' own analysis. The sample profile shows some 330,000 distinct CDR3 sequences; more than 20% of them were found once. The top ten constitute under 15% of the sample.

Notes on this clonotype: Its specific antigen is unknown. No much larger clonotype is one base removed from it; base qualities were not supplied.

The V gene is TRBV15 and the J gene is TRBJ1-1, with the D gene uncertain. The clonotype was recovered from an adult woman who had mild COVID-19 (a few samples of this study predate the infection). The sample titles of this study are shuffled in the database, so cell type and time point are left out; the donor was told from shared clones. Sequenced input: PBMCs or a T cell subset sorted from them (not recorded which). In nucleotides, the sequence is TGTGCCACCAGCAGAGATTCGCGAGTTAACACTGAAGCTTTCTTT. It specifies CATSRDSRVNTEAFF.